What follows is one T cell receptor beta chain and its context. This specimen belongs to a study of blood T cell repertoires in COVID-19. As for the study in general: T cells, B-cell-depleted T cells, or PBMCs provided the cDNA or gDNA that served as material.

Germline values: CDR1 MNHEY, CDR2 SMNVEV (reference sequence). The V gene end was trimmed by 6 bases and the J gene end by 4 bases; junction bases not matched to a gene: 11. The CDR3 loop spans 16 amino acids. The table came from immunoSEQ multiplex PCR; TCRdb's copy has only in-frame clones and leaves some out. The table shows some 200,000 clones, with 75% to 80% occurring only once. V usage is TRBV27 and J usage is TRBJ2-7; 11 nucleotides align to TRBD1. Sequencing input: peripheral blood. This clonotype originated in a woman in her 70s with acute or convalescent COVID-19. The CDR3 region has the DNA TGTGCCAGCAGCAAACCCCGGACAGGGGGCAAATACGAGCAGTACTTC. Protein: CASSKPRTGGKYEQYF.